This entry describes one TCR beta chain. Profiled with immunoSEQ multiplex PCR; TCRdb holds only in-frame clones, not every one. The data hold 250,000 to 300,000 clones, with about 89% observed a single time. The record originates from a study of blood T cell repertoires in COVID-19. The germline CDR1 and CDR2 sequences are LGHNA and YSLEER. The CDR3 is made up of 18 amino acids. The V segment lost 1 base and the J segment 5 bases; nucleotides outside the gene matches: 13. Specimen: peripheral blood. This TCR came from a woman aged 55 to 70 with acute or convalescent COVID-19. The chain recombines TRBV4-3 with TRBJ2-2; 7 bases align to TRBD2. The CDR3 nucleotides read TGCGCCAGCAGCCAAGCTCCTAGCGGATACAAGGGTACCGGGGAGCTGTTTTTT. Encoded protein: CASSQAPSGYKGTGELFF.